The 23 T cell receptor beta chains listed next were all sequenced from one sample in a study of tumor-infiltrating lymphocytes in primary liver carcinoma. Blood RNA was derived from unsorted whole blood, and germline DNA was extracted too. cDNA specific to TCR beta was made from about 0.45 ug of total RNA, with a constant-region primer employed for priming. Libraries covering TCR beta were generated through three nested multiplex PCR rounds (using a slightly modified ARM-PCR). A C-beta reverse primer and TRBV1-TRBV30 forward primers served in each of the first two PCR rounds, at approximately 10 cycles apiece. TCRdb reprocessed the multiplex PCR reads with MiXCR, giving one entry per CDR3 protein. The top ten clones hold roughly 9% of a sample with fewer than 350,000 distinct CDR3 sequences, approximately 60% of them seen once. The sequencing input was peripheral blood. These receptor sequences come from a man between 40 and 49 years old with primary liver carcinoma and hepatitis B virus infection.

About this clonotype itself: This could be a read error, since a much larger clone is one nucleotide away. The rearrangement joins TRBV6-5 to TRBJ2-3; no clear D. The CDR3 runs to 15 residues. V was trimmed by 0 bases and J by 1 base, leaving 8 bases between them. CDR1 and CDR2 from the germline V gene are MNHEY and SVGAGI. The DNA for the CDR3 is TGTGCCAGCAGTTACTCGGACGGCGGCACAGATACGCAGTATTTT. Its protein product is CASSYSDGGTDTQYF.

This clonotype came up once. Germline is not matched at one junction end, which may reflect a read error. The V and J genes are TRBV6-1 and TRBJ1-2; tentatively, D is TRBD1 (6 bases). The CDR3 length is 15 residues. CDR1 MNHNS and CDR2 SASEGT come from the germline V gene. This chain's CDR3 is CASSRGMSSNYGYSF. The CDR3 DNA is TGTGCCAGTTCCAGGGGAATGAGTAGTAACTACGGCTACAGCTTC.

The chain employs TRBV11-2 and TRBJ2-3; 11 nucleotides match TRBD1. The CDR3 contains 16 residues. The germline V gene encodes CDR1 SGHAT and CDR2 FQNNGV. With V trimmed by 5 bases and J by 2 bases, 6 bases remained unmatched. CDR3 DNA sequence: TGTGCCAGCAGCCACGGACAGGGGGCGAACACAGATACGCAGTATTTT. Its protein is CASSHGQGANTDTQYF.

The V gene is TRBV5-1, the J gene TRBJ2-5, with 11 bases matching TRBD2. The J segment lost 6 bases and the V segment lost 4 bases, leaving 8 bases of the junction unmatched. CDR1 and CDR2 (germline): SGHRS, YFSETQ. This CDR3 is 15 amino acids long. CDR3: CASSRELAGVKTQYF. Written as DNA, the CDR3 is TGCGCCAGCAGCAGGGAACTAGCGGGAGTGAAGACCCAGTACTTC.

This clonotype was observed a single time. A much larger clone sits a single nucleotide away, making a read error possible. The CDR3 DNA reads as TGTGCCATCAATCGGGGACAGGGGAACTATGGCTACACCTTC. It translates to CAINRGQGNYGYTF. This chain joins TRBV10-3 and TRBJ1-2; 10 bases align to TRBD1. The CDR3 has 14 amino acids. CDR1 is ENHRY, CDR2 SYGVKD, per germline. V trimming: 7 bases; J trimming: 2 bases; junction bases outside the gene matches: 4.

The chain couples TRBV6-5 to TRBJ2-1; 14 bases match TRBD2. This CDR3 comprises 19 residues. Germline CDR1 MNHEY, CDR2 SVGAGI. V lost 1 base and J lost 11; bases outside the gene matches: 16. In DNA form, the CDR3 reads TGTGCCAGCAGTTACTTCGGGGGCGCTGGGACTAGCGGGAGCGGTAAGCAGTTCTTC. Encoded protein: CASSYFGGAGTSGSGKQFF.

The CDR3 loop reads CASSFSRGATDTQYF. CDR3 nucleotide sequence: TGTGCCAGCAGCTTCTCGCGGGGGGCAACAGATACGCAGTATTTT. This chain uses TRBV5-4 with TRBJ2-3; TRBD2 aligns across 8 bases. This CDR3 contains 15 residues. The J segment lost 3 bases and the V segment lost 2 bases, leaving 5 bases of the junction unmatched. Germline CDR1 SGHNT, CDR2 YYREEE (reference sequence). Looking up the rest from reference TRBV5-4 and TRBJ2-3 gives the full variable domain: ETGVTQSPTHLIKTRGQQVTLRCSSQSGHNTVSWYQQALGQGPQFIFQYYREEENGRGNFPPRFSGLQFPNYSSELNVNALELDDSALYLCASSFSRGATDTQYFGPGTRLTVL.

Notes on this clonotype: One end of the junction is discordant with germline, which a read error may explain. V gene TRBV10-3 combines with J gene TRBJ2-7; D unresolved. There are 13 residues in the CDR3. Germline V lookup: CDR1 ENHRY, CDR2 SYGVKD. The CDR3 coding sequence is TGTGCCATCAGTGAGGTACAGATATACGAGCACAACTTC. It translates to CAISEVQIYEHNF.

This chain uses TRBV1 with TRBJ2-7; TRBD2, as called in the table, went unchecked against the DNA. TRBV1 is recorded as a pseudogene. The CDR3 is 14 amino acids. CDR3 nucleotides: TGCACCAGCAGCCAAGAGGGCCACTCCTACGAGCGGTACTTC. Translation gives CTSSQEGHSYERYF.

This clonotype was observed once. A much bigger clone sits one base away, suggesting this may be a read error. V usage is TRBV4-1 and J usage is TRBJ1-2; D uncertain. The V end was cut by 1 base, the J end by 8 bases, with 14 bases between. The CDR3 totals 14 residues. Germline values: CDR1 MGHRA, CDR2 YSYEKL. The DNA for the CDR3 is TGCGCCAGCAGCCAAGGTGAGGTATTTGGAGGCTACACCTTC. It specifies CASSQGEVFGGYTF.

In the case of this clonotype: Germline is not matched at one junction end, which may reflect a read error. The chain has TRBV11-2 and TRBJ2-1; possibly TRBD1 for D (6 bases). Germline CDR1 and CDR2: SGHAT and FQNNGV. The CDR3 sequence is 15 residues long. The CDR3 reads CTSSIGSSLQGEQFF. CDR3 in DNA: TGTACCAGCAGCATAGGGTCCTCGCTACAGGGTGAGCAGTTCTTC.

V usage is TRBV30 and J usage is TRBJ2-6, with unresolved D. The germline CDR1 and CDR2 sequences are GTSNPN and SVGIG (reference sequence). The CDR3 totals 13 residues. The V end lost 4 bases, the J end lost 1 base, and 5 bases lay between the germline ends. CDR3 residues: CAWKNSGANVLTF. CDR3 nucleotides: TGTGCCTGGAAGAATTCTGGGGCCAACGTCCTGACTTTC.

The gene calls are TRBV6-1 and TRBJ1-1, with TRBD1 as a possible D gene (5 bases). CDR1 is MNHNS, CDR2 SASEGT, per germline. Trimming shortened V by 3 bases and J by 5 bases, and 13 bases separated the two germline ends. The CDR3 runs to 14 residues. In DNA, the CDR3 is TGTGCCAGCAGTGAGGCCCGGAGGGGAACTGAAGCTTTCTTT. Its protein is CASSEARRGTEAFF.

J is TRBJ1-2 and V is TRBV28, with D uncertain. The CDR3 runs to 14 residues. V lost 5 bases to trimming and J lost 5 bases, with 15 bases between them. From germline, CDR1 is MDHEN and CDR2 SYDVKM. This chain's CDR3 is CASSPSDEAYGYTF. The CDR3 DNA is TGTGCCAGCAGTCCCTCGGACGAAGCATATGGCTACACCTTC.

This clonotype was observed a single time. At one boundary the junction diverges from the germline segment, which might be a read error. The V and J genes are TRBV11-2 and TRBJ2-7, with 11 bases that match TRBD2. The CDR3 is 16 residues long. From germline, CDR1 is SGHAT and CDR2 FQNNGV. CDR3 in DNA: TGTGCCAGCAGCTTAGGTGTACTAGCGGGAGTCGACAAGCAATACTTC. Its translation: CASSLGVLAGVDKQYF.

The rearrangement joins TRBV13 to TRBJ2-7, with 8 bases identical to TRBD1. The CDR3 covers 15 residues. The V gene's germline CDR1 is PRHDT and CDR2 FYEKMQ (reference sequence). V was clipped by 5 bases and J by 2 bases; unmatched bases: 8. The CDR3 region has the DNA TGTGCCAGCAGCCTCGCGGGACAGGCCCCCTACGAGCAGTACTTC. As protein: CASSLAGQAPYEQYF.

A single count supports this clonotype. One junction end disagrees with the germline gene, perhaps due to a read error. This chain links TRBV9 with TRBJ2-2; 8 nucleotides agree with TRBD1. Germline V CDR1 and CDR2: SGDLS, YYNGEE. CDR3 size: 17 residues. The CDR3: CASSLPQGARGTRELFF. The CDR3 region has the DNA TGTGCCAGCAGCCTTCCCCAGGGGGCGCGAGGCACCAGGGAGCTGTTTTTT.

On this clonotype itself: This may come from a read error, since a much larger clone is one base off. CDR3 DNA sequence: TGTGCCAGCAGTGAAGTATCAGGGGACAGCTCACGCGGGGAGCTGTTTTTT. Translation gives CASSEVSGDSSRGELFF. The genes are TRBV6-1 and TRBJ2-2, with 7 positions matching TRBD1. Germline CDR1 reads MNHNS; CDR2 reads SASEGT. The CDR3 runs 17 residues. With V trimmed by 1 base and J by 7 bases, 12 bases remained unmatched.

Remarks on this clonotype: This may arise from a read error, as a much more abundant clone is one base away. The chain joins TRBV11-2 to TRBJ1-1; D not resolved. Trimming took 0 bases from V and 4 from J, leaving 9 bases between them. Germline CDR1 reads SGHAT; CDR2 reads FQNNGV. CDR3 length: 14 residues. CDR3 protein: CASSLDIPGTEAFF. CDR3 nucleotides: TGTGCCAGCAGCTTAGATATACCAGGCACTGAAGCTTTCTTT.

Concerning this clonotype itself: It may be a read error: a sequence one base away is much more abundant. The chain has TRBV12-3 or TRBV12-4 and TRBJ1-1; D gene uncertain. CDR3 size: 13 residues. Trimming left V 11 bases short and J 4 bases short, with 17 bases between. DNA for the CDR3: TGTGCCGGCACCCCTCAGGAAGGCACTGAAGCTTTCTTT. It translates to CAGTPQEGTEAFF.

Turning to this clonotype: The CDR3 carries no conserved terminal phenylalanine or tryptophan, so it likely arises from a read error. The V call is TRBV11-2, the J call TRBJ2-7, with 15 bases that match TRBD2. CDR1 is SGHAT and CDR2 is FQNNGV in the germline V gene. The ends lost 5 bases at V and 7 bases at J; junction bases unmatched: 9. This CDR3 comprises 16 residues. Here the CDR3 reads CASSAGLAGGPCEQYI. The CDR3 bases are TGTGCCAGCAGCGCTGGACTAGCGGGAGGGCCGTGTGAGCAGTACATC.

The chain couples TRBV29-1 to TRBJ1-5; D call uncertain. Germline CDR1 and CDR2: SQVTM and ANQGSEA. The CDR3 contains 13 residues. Trimming removed 5 bases at V and 3 bases at J, with 11 bases between. The CDR3 DNA sequence: TGCAGCGTTTTGGAACAATACAATCAGCCCCAGCATTTT. Amino acids: CSVLEQYNQPQHF.

The chain links TRBV6-4 to TRBJ1-2; D not certain. V lost 6 bases and J lost 4, with 15 bases in between. From germline, CDR1 is MRHNA and CDR2 SNTAGT. The CDR3 runs to 14 residues. Here the CDR3 DNA reads TGTGCCAGCAGCTCGGCCCCATGGACCTATGGCTACACCTTC. Translated, it gives CASSSAPWTYGYTF.